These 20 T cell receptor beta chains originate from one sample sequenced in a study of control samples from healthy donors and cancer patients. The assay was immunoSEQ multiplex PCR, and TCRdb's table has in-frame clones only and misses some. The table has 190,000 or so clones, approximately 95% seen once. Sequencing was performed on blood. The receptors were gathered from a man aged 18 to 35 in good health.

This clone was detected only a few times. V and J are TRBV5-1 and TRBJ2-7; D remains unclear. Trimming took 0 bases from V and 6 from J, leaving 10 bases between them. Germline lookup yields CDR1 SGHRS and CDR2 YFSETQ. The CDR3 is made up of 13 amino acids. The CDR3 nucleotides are TGCGCCAGCAGCTTGGGAAGTACGGGCGAGCAGTACTTC. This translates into CASSLGSTGEQYF.

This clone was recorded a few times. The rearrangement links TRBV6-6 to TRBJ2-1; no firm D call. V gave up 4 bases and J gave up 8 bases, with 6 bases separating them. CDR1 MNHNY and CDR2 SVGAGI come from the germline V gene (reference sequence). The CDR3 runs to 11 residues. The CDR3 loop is CASSFSDEQFF. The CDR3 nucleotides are TGTGCCAGCAGTTTCAGTGATGAGCAGTTCTTC.

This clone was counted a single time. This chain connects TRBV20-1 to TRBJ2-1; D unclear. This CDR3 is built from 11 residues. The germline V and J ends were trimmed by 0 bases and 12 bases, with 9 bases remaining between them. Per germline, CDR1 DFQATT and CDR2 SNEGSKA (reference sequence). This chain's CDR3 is CSARDSVGQFF. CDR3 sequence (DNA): TGCAGTGCTAGAGACTCTGTCGGGCAGTTCTTC.

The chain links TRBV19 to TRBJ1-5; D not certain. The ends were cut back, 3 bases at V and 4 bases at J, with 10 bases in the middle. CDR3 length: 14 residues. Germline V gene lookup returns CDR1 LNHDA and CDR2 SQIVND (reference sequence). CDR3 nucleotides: TGTGCCAGTAGTATTTGGAAAGAGAATCAGCCCCAGCATTTT. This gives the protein CASSIWKENQPQHF.

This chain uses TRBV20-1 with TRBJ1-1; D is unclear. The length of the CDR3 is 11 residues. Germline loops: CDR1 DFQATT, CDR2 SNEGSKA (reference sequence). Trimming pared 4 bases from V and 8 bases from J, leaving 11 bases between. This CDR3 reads CSAIEAREAFF. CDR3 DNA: TGCAGTGCTATAGAGGCAAGGGAAGCTTTCTTT.

CDR3 in amino acids: CASSLRGGFSYEQYF. DNA for the CDR3: TGTGCCAGCAGCTTGAGAGGGGGGTTCTCCTACGAGCAGTACTTC. The chain uses TRBV5-5 and TRBJ2-7, with D perhaps being TRBD1 or TRBD2 (6 bases each). Trimming shortened V by 1 base and J by 0 bases, and 11 bases separated the two germline ends. Looked up from germline, CDR1 is SGHKS and CDR2 is YYEKEE (reference sequence). There are 15 residues in the CDR3.

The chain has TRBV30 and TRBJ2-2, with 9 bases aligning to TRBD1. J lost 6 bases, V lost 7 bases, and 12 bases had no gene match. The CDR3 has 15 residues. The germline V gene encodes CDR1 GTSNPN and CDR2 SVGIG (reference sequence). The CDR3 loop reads CAYSLRDRDAGELFF. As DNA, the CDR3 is TGTGCCTACTCACTCCGGGACAGGGATGCCGGGGAGCTGTTTTTT.

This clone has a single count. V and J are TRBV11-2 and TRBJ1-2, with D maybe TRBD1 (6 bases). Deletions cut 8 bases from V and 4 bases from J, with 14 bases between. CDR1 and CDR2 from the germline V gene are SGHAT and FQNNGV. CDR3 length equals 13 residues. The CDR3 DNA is TGTGCCAGCGGGAAGGACAGAGTCTATGGCTACACCTTC. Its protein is CASGKDRVYGYTF.

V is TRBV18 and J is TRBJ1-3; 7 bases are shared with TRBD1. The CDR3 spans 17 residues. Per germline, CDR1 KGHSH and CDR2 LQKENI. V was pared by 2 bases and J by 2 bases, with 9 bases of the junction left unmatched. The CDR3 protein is CASSPSTGFETGNTIYF. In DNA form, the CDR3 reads TGTGCCAGCTCACCATCGACAGGGTTTGAGACTGGAAACACCATATATTTT.

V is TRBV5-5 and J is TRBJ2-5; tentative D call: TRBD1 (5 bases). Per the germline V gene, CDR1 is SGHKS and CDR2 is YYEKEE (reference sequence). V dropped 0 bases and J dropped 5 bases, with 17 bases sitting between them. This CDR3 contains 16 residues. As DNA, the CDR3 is TGTGCCAGCAGCTTGGATAGGGTTCGCAGGGCGGAGACCCAGTACTTC. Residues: CASSLDRVRRAETQYF.

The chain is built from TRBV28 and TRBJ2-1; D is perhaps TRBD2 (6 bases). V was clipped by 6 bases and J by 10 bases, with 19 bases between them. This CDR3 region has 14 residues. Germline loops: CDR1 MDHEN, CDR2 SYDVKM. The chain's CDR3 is CASRQPHREPEQFF. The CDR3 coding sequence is TGTGCCAGCAGGCAACCTCACCGGGAGCCCGAGCAGTTCTTC.

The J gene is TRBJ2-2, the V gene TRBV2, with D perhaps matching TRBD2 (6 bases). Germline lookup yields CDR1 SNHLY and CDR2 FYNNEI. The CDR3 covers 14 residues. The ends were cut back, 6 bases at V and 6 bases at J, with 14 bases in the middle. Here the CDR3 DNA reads TGTGCCAGCAGCGGACTACCGGTCGCCGGGGAGCTGTTTTTT. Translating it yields CASSGLPVAGELFF.

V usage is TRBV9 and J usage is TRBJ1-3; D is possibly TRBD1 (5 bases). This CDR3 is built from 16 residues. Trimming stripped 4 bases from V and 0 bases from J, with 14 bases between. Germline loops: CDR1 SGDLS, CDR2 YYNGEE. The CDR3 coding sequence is TGTGCCAGCAGCCCTTCCGGGACTCTCTCTGGAAACACCATATATTTT. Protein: CASSPSGTLSGNTIYF.

CDR3 sequence reads: CASSPGQREYEQYF. The DNA of the CDR3 is TGTGCCAGCTCACCGGGACAGAGAGAATACGAGCAGTACTTC. This chain uses TRBV18 with TRBJ2-7; 7 positions match TRBD1. Germline CDR1 and CDR2: KGHSH and LQKENI. J gave up 4 bases and V 3 bases, and 6 bases lay outside the gene matches. The CDR3 length is 14 residues.

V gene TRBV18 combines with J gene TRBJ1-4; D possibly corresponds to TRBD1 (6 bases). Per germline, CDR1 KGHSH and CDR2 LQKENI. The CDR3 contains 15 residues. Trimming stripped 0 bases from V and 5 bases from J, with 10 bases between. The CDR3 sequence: CASSPPWGQNEKLFF. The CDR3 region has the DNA TGTGCCAGCTCACCACCGTGGGGACAAAATGAAAAACTGTTTTTT.

This CDR3 reads CASSSGMLKALHF. CDR3 nucleotide sequence: TGTGCCAGCAGTTCCGGGATGCTTAAGGCCCTCCACTTT. This chain connects TRBV6-7 to TRBJ1-6; no definite D call. TRBV6-7 is an ORF for which the function is uncertain. V shed 4 bases and J shed 14 bases, with 15 bases lying between them. This CDR3 contains 13 residues.

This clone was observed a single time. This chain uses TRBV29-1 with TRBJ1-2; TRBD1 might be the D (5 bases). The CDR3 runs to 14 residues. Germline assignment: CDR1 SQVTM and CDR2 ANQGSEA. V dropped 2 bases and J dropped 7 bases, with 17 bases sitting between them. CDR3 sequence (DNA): TGCAGCGTTGAATTGTCCGGGGCGCTCGTTGGCTACACCTTC. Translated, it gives CSVELSGALVGYTF. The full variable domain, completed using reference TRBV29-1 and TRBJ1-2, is SAVISQKPSRDICQRGTSLTIQCQVDSQVTMMFWYRQQPGQSLTLIATANQGSEATYESGFVIDKFPISRPNLTFSTLTVSNMSPEDSSIYLCSVELSGALVGYTFGSGTRLTVV.

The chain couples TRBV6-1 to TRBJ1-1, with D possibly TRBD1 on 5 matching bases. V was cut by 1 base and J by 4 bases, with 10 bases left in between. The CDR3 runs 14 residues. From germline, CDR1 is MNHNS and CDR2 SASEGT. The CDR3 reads CASSEGGSGTEAFF. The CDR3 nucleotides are TGTGCCAGCAGTGAAGGGGGCTCGGGCACTGAAGCTTTCTTT.

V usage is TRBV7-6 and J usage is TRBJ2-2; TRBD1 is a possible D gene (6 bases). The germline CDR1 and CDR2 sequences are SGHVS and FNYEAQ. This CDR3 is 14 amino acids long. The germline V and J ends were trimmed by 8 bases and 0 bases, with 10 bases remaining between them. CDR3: CASQGIPNTGELFF. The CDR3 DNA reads TGTGCCAGCCAGGGGATCCCGAACACCGGGGAGCTGTTTTTT.

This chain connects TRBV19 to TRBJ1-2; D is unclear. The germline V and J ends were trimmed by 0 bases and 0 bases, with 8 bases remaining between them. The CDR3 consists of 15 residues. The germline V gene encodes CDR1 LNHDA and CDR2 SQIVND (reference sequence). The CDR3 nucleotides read TGTGCCAGTAGTATAGATTGGGTTGCTAACTATGGCTACACCTTC. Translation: CASSIDWVANYGYTF.